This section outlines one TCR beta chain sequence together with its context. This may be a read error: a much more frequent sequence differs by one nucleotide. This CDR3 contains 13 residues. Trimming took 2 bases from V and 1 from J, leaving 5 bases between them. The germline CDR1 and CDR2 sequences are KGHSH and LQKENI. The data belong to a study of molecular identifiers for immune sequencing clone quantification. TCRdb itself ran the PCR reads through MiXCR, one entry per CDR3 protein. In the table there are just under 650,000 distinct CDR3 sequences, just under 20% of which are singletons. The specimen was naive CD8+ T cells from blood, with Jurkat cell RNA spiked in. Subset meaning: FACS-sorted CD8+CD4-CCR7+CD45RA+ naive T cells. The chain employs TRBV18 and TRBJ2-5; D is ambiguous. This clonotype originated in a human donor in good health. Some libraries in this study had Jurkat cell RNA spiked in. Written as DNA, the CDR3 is TGTGCCAGCTCACCATACGGCCAAGAGACCCAGTACTTC. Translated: CASSPYGQETQYF.